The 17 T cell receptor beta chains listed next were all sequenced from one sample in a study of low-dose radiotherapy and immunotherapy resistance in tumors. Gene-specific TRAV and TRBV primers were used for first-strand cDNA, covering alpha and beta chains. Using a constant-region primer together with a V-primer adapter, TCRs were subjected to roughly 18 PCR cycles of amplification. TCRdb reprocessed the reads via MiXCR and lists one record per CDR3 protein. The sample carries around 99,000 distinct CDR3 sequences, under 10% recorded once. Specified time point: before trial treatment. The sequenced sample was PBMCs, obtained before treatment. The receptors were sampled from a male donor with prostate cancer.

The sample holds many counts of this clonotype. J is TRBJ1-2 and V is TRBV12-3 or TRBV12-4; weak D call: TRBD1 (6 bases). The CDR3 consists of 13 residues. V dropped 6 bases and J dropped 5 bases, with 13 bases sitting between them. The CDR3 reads CASSRTGQYGYTF. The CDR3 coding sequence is TGTGCCAGCAGCCGTACAGGGCAGTATGGCTACACCTTC.

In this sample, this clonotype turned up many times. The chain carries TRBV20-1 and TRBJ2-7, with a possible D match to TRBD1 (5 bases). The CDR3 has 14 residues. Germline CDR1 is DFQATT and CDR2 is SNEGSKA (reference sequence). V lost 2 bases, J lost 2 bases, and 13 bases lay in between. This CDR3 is CSARTQDTTYEQYF. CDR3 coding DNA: TGCAGTGCTAGAACACAGGATACTACCTACGAGCAGTACTTC.

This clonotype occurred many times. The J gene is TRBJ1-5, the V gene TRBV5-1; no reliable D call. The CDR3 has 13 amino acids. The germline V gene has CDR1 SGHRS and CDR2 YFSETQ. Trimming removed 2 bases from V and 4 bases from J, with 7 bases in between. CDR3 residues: CASSLSGNQPQHF. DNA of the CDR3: TGCGCCAGCAGCTTATCGGGGAATCAGCCCCAGCATTTT.

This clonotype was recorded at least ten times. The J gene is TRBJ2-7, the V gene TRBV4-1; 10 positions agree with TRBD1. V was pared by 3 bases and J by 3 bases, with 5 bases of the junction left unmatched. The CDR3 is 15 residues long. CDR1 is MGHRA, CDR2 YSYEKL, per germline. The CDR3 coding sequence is TGCGCCAGCAGCCATGGACAGGGGGGTCGCTACGAGCAGTACTTC. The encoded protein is CASSHGQGGRYEQYF.

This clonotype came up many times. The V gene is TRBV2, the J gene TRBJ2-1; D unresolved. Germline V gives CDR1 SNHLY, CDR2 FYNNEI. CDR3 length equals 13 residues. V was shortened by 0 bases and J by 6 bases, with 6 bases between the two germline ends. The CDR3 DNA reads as TGTGCCAGCAGTGAAGCACTTTTCAATGAGCAGTTCTTC. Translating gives CASSEALFNEQFF.

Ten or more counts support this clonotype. This CDR3 reads CASTRQGVRETQYF. CDR3 coding DNA: TGTGCCAGCACACGCCAGGGGGTGCGAGAGACCCAGTACTTC. This chain joins TRBV2 and TRBJ2-5; 7 nucleotides agree with TRBD1. The CDR3 runs 14 residues. V trimming: 7 bases; J trimming: 4 bases; junction bases outside the gene matches: 9. Germline V gene lookup returns CDR1 SNHLY and CDR2 FYNNEI.

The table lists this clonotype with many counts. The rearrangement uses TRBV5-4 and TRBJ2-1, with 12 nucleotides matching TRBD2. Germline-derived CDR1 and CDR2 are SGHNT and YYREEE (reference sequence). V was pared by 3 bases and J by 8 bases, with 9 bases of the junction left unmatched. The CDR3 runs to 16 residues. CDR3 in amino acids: CASSSPTSGRRDEQFF. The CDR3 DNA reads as TGTGCCAGCAGCTCCCCCACTAGCGGGAGGCGGGATGAGCAGTTCTTC.

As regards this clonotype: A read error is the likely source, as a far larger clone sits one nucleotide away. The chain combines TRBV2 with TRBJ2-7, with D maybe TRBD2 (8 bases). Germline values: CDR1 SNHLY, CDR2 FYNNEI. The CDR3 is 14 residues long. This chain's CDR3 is CAISLNTGGGEQCF. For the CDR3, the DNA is TGTGCCATCAGCTTAAATACGGGAGGGGGCGAGCAGTGCTTC.

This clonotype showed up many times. DNA of the CDR3: TGTGCCAGCAGCTTATCACAGGCCGGCGGGGAGACCCAGTACTTC. It codes for CASSLSQAGGETQYF. The chain combines TRBV7-2 with TRBJ2-5; the D call may be TRBD1 or TRBD2 (5 bases each). Germline lookup yields CDR1 SGHTA and CDR2 FQGNSA. The CDR3 totals 15 residues. Trimming took off 2 bases at V and 5 bases at J, with 15 bases between the two ends.

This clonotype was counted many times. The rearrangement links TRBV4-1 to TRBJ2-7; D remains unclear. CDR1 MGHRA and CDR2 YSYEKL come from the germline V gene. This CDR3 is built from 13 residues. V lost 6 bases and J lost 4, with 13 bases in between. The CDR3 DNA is TGCGCCAGCAGTCCCCACCTTGCATACGAGCAGTACTTC. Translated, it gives CASSPHLAYEQYF.

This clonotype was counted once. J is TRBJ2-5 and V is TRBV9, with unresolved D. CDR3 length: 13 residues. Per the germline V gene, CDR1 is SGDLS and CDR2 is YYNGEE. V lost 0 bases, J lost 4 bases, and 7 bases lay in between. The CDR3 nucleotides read TGTGCCAGCAGCGTAGGAGTGTCAGAGACCCAGTACTTC. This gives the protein CASSVGVSETQYF.

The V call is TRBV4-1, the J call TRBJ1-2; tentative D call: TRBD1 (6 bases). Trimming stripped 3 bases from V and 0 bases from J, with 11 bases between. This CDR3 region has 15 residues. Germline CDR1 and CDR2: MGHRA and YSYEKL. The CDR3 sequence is CASSQGAEANYGYTF. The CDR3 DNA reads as TGCGCCAGCAGCCAGGGGGCTGAAGCTAACTATGGCTACACCTTC.

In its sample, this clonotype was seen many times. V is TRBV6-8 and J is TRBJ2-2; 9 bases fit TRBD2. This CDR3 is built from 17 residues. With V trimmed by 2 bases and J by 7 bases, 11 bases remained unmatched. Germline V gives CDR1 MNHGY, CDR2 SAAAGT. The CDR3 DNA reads TGTGCCAGCAGTTACCGACGACAACTAGCGGGCGGCGGGGAGCTGTTTTTT. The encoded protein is CASSYRRQLAGGGELFF.

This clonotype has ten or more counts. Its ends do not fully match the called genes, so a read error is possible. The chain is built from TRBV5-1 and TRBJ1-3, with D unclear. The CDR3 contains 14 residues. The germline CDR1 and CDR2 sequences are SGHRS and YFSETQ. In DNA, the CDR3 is TGTGCCAGCAGCTTAGGCAGCTCTGGAAACACCATATATTTT. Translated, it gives CASSLGSSGNTIYF. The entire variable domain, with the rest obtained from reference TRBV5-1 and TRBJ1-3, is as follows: KAGVTQTPRYLIKTRGQQVTLSCSPISGHRSVSWYQQTPGQGLQFLFEYFSETQRNKGNFPGRFSGRQFSNSRSEMNVSTLELGDSALYLCASSLGSSGNTIYFGEGSWLTVV.

CDR3 nucleotides: TGTGCCAGTAGTATAGAAGCGTCCTACGAGCAGTACTTC. As protein: CASSIEASYEQYF. The gene calls are TRBV19 and TRBJ2-7; D remains ambiguous. The CDR3 covers 13 residues. Trimming cost V 0 bases and J 1 base, with 4 bases left between them. In germline, CDR1 is LNHDA, CDR2 SQIVND (reference sequence).

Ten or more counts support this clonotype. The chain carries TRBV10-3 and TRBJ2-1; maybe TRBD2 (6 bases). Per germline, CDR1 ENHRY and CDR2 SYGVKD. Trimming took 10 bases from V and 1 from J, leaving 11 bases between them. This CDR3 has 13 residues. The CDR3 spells CASTGVSYNEQFF. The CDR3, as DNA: TGTGCCAGCACGGGAGTATCCTACAATGAGCAGTTCTTC.

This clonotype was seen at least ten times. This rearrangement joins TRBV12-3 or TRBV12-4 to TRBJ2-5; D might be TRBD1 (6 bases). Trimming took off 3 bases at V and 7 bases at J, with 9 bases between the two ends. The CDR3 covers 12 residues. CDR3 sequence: CASSLVRGTQYF. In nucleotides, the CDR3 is TGTGCCAGCAGTTTGGTCAGGGGGACCCAGTACTTC.